These 3 T cell receptor beta chains came from one sample sequenced in a study of blood T cells in healthy people across ages. The use of a sample-barcoded 5' primer and a J-beta primer mix characterized a second PCR of roughly 6 to 11 cycles. From the 5' RACE reads, TCRdb called clonotypes with MiXCR, one entry per CDR3 protein. The sample includes about 1.6 million distinct CDR3 sequences, about 31% of them seen just once. The sequencing sample was made of blood. These TCRs come from a woman in her thirties in good health.

The table lists this clonotype with many counts. The rearrangement links TRBV5-4 to TRBJ1-2, with 10 bases that match TRBD1. CDR1 and CDR2 (germline): SGHNT, YYREEE (reference sequence). The CDR3 loop spans 13 amino acids. Losses at the gene ends were 3 bases for V and 4 bases for J; bases not matched to a gene: 0. As DNA, the CDR3 is TGTGCCAGCAGCTGGACAGGGGGCTATGGCTACACCTTC. Protein product: CASSWTGGYGYTF.

There are a few counts of this clonotype. This chain links TRBV6-1 with TRBJ1-2, with D tentatively TRBD1 (6 bases). The germline gives CDR1 MNHNS, CDR2 SASEGT. Trimming removed 1 base at V and 4 bases at J, with 19 bases between. The CDR3 is made up of 17 amino acids. Here the CDR3 reads CASSEDWGQGPLYGYTF. CDR3 coding DNA: TGTGCCAGCAGTGAAGACTGGGGGCAGGGGCCCCTCTATGGCTACACCTTC.

About this clonotype: One junction end does not reproduce the germline sequence, and a read error may be involved. The chain is built from TRBV6-2 or TRBV6-3 and TRBJ2-1; D gene unclear. The CDR3 length is 12 residues. Germline CDR1 is MNHEY and CDR2 is SVGEGT. The CDR3 DNA sequence: TGTGTCAGCTCGCCGGCCCATAATGAGCAGTTCTTC. Its protein is CVSSPAHNEQFF.